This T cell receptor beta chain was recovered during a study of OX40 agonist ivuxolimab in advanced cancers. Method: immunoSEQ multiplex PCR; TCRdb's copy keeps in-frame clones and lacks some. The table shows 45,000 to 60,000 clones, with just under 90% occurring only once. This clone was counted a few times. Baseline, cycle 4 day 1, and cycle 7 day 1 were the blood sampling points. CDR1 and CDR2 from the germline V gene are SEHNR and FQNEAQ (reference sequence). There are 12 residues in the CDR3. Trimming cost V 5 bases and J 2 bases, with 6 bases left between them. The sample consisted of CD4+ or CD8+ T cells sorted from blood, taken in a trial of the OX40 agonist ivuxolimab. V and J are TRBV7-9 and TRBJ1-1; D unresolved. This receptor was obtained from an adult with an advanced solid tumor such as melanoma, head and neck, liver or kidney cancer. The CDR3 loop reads CASSRVNTEAFF. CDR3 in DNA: TGTGCCAGCAGCCGGGTAAACACTGAAGCTTTCTTT.